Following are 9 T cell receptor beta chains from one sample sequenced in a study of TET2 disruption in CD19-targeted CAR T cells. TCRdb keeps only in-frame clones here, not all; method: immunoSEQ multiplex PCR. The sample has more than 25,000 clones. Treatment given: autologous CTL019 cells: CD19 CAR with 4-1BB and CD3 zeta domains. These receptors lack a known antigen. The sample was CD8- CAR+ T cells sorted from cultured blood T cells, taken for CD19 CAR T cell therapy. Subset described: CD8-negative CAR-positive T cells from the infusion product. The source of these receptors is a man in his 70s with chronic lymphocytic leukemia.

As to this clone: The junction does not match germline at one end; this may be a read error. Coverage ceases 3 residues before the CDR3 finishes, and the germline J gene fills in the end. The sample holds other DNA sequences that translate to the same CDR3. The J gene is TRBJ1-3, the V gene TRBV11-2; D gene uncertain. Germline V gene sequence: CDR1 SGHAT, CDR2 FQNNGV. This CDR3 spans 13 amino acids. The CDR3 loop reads CASSLEQMYTIYF. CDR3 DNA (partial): TGTGCCAGCAGCTTAGAACAGATGTACACT. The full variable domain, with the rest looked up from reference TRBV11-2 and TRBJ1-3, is EAGVAQSPRYKIIEKRQSVAFWCNPISGHATLYWYQQILGQGPKLLIQFQNNGVVDDSQLPKDRFSAERLKGVDSTLKIQPAKLEDSAVYLCASSLEQMYTIYFGEGSWLTVV.

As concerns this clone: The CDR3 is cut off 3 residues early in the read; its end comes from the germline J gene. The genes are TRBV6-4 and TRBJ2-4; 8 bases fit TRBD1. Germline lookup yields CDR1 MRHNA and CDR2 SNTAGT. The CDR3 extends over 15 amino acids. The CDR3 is CASSGQGEGNQPQYF. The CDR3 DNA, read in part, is TGTGCCAGCAGCGGACAGGGTGAAGGCAATCAGCCT.

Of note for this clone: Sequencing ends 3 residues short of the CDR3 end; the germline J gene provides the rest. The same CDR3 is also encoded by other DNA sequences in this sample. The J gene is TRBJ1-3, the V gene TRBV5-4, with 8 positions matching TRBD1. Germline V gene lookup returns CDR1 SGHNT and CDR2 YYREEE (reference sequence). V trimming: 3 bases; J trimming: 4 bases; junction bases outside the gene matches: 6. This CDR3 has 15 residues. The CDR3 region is CASSSQGAVGNTIYF. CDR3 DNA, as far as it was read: TGTGCCAGCAGCTCCCAGGGGGCCGTAGGAAACACC.

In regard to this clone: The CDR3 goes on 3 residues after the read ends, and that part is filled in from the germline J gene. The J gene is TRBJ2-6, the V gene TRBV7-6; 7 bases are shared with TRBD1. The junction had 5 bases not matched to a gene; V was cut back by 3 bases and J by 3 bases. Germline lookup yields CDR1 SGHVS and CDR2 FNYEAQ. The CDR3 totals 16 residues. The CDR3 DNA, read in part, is TGTGCCAGCAGCTTGTCAGGGGGTTTTGGGGCCAACGTC. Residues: CASSLSGGFGANV. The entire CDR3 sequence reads CASSLSGGFGANVLTF.

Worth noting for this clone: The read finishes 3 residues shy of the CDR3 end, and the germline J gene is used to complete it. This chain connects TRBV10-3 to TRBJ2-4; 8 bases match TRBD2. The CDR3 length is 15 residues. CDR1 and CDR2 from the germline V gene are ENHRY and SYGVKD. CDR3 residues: CAISGRGGPSETQYF. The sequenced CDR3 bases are TGTGCCATCAGTGGTCGGGGGGGCCCCTCCGAGACT.

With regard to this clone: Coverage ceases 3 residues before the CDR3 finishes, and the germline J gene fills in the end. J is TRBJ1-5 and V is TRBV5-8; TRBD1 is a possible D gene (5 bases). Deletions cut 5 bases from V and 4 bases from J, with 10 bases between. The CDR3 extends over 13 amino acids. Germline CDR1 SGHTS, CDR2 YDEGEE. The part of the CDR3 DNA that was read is TGTGCCAGCAGAATGGCAGGGAATCAGCCC. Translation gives CASRMAGNQP. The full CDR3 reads CASRMAGNQPQHF.

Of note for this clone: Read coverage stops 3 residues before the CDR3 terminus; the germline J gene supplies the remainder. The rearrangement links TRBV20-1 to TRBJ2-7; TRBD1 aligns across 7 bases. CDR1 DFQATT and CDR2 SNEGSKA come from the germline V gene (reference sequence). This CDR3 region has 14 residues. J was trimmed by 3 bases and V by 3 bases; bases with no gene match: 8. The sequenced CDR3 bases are TGCAGTGCTAGGCCGAGCAGGGGGAACTACGAG. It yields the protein CSARPSRGNYE. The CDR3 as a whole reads CSARPSRGNYEQYF.

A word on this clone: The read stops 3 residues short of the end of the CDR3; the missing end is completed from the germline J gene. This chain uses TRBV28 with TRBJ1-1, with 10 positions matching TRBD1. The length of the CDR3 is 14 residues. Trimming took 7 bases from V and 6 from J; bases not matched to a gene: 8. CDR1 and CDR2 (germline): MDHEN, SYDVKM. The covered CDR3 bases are TGTGCCAGCACCTCGGGACAGGGGAAGGCTGAA. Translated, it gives CASTSGQGKAE. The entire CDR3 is CASTSGQGKAEAFF.

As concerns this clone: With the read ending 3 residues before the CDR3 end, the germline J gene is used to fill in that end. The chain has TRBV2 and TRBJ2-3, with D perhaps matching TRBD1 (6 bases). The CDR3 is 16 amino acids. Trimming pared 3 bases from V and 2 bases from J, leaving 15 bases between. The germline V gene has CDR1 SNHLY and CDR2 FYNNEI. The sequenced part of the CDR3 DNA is TGTGCCAGCAGTGAGGGGGCAGGACCAGCCACAGATACG. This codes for CASSEGAGPATDT. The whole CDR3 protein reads CASSEGAGPATDTQYF.